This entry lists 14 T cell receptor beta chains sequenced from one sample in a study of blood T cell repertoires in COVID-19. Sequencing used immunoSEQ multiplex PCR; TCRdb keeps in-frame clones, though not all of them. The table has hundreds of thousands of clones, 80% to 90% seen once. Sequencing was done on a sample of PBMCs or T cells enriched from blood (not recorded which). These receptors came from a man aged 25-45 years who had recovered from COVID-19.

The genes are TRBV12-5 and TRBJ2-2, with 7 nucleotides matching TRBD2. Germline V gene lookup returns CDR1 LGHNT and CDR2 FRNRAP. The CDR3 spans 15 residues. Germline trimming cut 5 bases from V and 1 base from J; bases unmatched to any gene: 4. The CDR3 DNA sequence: TGTGCTAGTGGTAGAGGCGGGGGGAACACCGGGGAGCTGTTTTTT. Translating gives CASGRGGGNTGELFF.

In DNA form, the CDR3 reads TGTGCCAGCAGTGATTGGCGGCCTAATTCACCCCTCCACTTT. Its protein product is CASSDWRPNSPLHF. J is TRBJ1-6 and V is TRBV6-1, with unresolved D. The CDR3 is made up of 14 amino acids. V was clipped by 3 bases and J by 6 bases, with 9 bases between them. The germline V gene has CDR1 MNHNS and CDR2 SASEGT.

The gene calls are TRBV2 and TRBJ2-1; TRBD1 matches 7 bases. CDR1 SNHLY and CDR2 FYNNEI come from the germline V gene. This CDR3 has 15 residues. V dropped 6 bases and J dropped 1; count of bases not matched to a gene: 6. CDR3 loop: CASRFRDSSYNEQFF. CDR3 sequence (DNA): TGTGCCAGCAGGTTTAGGGACAGTTCCTACAATGAGCAGTTCTTC.

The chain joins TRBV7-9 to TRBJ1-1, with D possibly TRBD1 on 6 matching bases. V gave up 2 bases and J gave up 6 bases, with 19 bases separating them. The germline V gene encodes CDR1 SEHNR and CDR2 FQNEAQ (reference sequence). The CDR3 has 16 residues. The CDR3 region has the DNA TGTGCCAGCAGCTTAAGTCAGGGGCAGGGGAAAGCTGAAGCTTTCTTT. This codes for CASSLSQGQGKAEAFF. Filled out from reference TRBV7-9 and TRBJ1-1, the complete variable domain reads DTGVSQNPRHKITKRGQNVTFRCDPISEHNRLYWYRQTLGQGPEFLTYFQNEAQLEKSRLLSDRFSAERPKGSFSTLEIQRTEQGDSAMYLCASSLSQGQGKAEAFFGQGTRLTVV.

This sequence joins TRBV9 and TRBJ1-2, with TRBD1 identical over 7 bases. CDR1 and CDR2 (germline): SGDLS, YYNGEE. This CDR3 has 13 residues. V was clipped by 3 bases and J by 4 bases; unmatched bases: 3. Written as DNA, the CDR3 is TGTGCCAGCAGCGGGACAGGCTTCTATGGCTACACCTTC. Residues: CASSGTGFYGYTF.

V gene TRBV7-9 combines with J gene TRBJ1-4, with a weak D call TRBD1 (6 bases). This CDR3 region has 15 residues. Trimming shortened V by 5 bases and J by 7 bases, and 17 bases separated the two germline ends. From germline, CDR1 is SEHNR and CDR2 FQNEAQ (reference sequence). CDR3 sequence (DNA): TGTGCCAGCAGCCCCTTCCAGGGGTCGGGTGAAAAACTGTTTTTT. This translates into CASSPFQGSGEKLFF.

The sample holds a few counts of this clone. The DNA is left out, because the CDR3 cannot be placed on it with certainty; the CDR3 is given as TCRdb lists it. The CDR3 loop reads CASSTSTGKNGYTF. The chain couples TRBV6-5 to TRBJ1-2; the DNA was not compared with TRBD1, the D call given in the table. Germline lookup yields CDR1 MNHEY and CDR2 SVGAGI. Both ends counted, the CDR3 spans 14 residues.

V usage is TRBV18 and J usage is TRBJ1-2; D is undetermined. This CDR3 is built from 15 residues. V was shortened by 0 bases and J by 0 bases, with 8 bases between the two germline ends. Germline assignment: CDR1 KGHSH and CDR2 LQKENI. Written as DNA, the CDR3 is TGTGCCAGCTCACCACCCCTAGCCTCTAACTATGGCTACACCTTC. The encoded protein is CASSPPLASNYGYTF.

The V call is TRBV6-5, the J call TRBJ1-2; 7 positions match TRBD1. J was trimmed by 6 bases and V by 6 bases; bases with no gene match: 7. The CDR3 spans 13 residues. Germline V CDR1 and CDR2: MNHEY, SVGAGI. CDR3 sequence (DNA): TGTGCCAGCAGCCGACAGGGTTTGAATGGCTACACCTTC. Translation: CASSRQGLNGYTF.

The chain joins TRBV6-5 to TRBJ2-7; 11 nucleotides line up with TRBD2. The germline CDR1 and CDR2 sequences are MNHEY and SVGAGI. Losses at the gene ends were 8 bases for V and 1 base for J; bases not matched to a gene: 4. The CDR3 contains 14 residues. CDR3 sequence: CASRGLAGSYEQYF. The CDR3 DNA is TGTGCCAGCCGAGGACTAGCGGGTTCCTACGAGCAGTACTTC.

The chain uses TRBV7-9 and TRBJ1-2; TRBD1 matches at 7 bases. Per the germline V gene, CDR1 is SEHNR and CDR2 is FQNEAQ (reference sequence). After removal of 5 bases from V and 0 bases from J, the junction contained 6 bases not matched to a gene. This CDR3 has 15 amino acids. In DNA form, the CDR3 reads TGTGCCAGCAGCCACACCGGGACAGCTAACTATGGCTACACCTTC. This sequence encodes CASSHTGTANYGYTF.

The CDR3: CASSLVSQGGPYEQYF. Here the CDR3 DNA reads TGTGCCAGCAGCTTGGTGTCGCAGGGGGGACCCTACGAGCAGTACTTC. The J gene is TRBJ2-7, the V gene TRBV5-4; a possible D gene is TRBD1 (7 bases). Trimming took 0 bases from V and 2 from J, leaving 15 bases between them. The CDR3 has 16 amino acids. CDR1 SGHNT and CDR2 YYREEE come from the germline V gene (reference sequence).

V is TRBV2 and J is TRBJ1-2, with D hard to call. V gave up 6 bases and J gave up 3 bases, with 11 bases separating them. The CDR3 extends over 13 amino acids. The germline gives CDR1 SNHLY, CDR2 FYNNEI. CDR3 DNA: TGTGCCAGCAGGACAAGCAAGGACTATGGCTACACCTTC. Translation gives CASRTSKDYGYTF.

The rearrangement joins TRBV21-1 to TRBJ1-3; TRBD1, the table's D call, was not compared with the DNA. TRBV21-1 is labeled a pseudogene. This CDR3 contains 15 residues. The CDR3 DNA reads TGTGCCAGCAACCCGGGACAGGGTCGATGGAACACCATATATTTT. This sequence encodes CASNPGQGRWNTIYF.